This passage covers 29 T cell receptor beta chains from one sample sequenced in a study of chemoradiotherapy in HPV16-positive cancers. Only in-frame clones appear in the TCRdb table, and some are missing; sequencing was by immunoSEQ multiplex PCR. In the table there are about 25,000 clones, less than 95% of which are singletons. Sampling was performed from a patient who underwent chemoradiotherapy. Receptors originate from a human donor with HPV-associated anogenital cancer.

This clone has a single count. V and J are TRBV4-2 and TRBJ2-5; 8 nucleotides agree with TRBD1. Germline V gives CDR1 LGHNA, CDR2 YNFKEQ. V gave up 0 bases and J gave up 4 bases; unmatched junction bases: 4. This CDR3 spans 15 amino acids. The CDR3 reads CASSQDPQGGETQYF. The DNA for the CDR3 is TGTGCCAGCAGCCAAGACCCACAGGGGGGAGAGACCCAGTACTTC.

The chain links TRBV2 to TRBJ1-1, with 7 bases fitting TRBD1. The germline gives CDR1 SNHLY, CDR2 FYNNEI. The CDR3 is 12 amino acids. V lost 9 bases to trimming and J lost 5 bases; unmatched junction nucleotides: 6. This chain's CDR3 is CARQGQWTEAFF. The CDR3 region has the DNA TGTGCCAGACAGGGGCAGTGGACTGAAGCTTTCTTT.

The V call is TRBV5-5, the J call TRBJ1-1, with D maybe TRBD1 (5 bases). Trimming cost V 4 bases and J 0 bases, with 10 bases left between them. Per germline, CDR1 SGHKS and CDR2 YYEKEE (reference sequence). The CDR3 extends over 14 amino acids. The CDR3 nucleotides read TGTGCCAGCAGCGTGGGACGGATGAACACTGAAGCTTTCTTT. Protein product: CASSVGRMNTEAFF.

The V gene is TRBV5-1, the J gene TRBJ2-6, with D uncertain. The CDR3 length is 15 residues. Germline values: CDR1 SGHRS, CDR2 YFSETQ. Trimming removed 2 bases from V and 0 bases from J, with 6 bases in between. The chain's CDR3 is CASSFGVSGANVLTF. The CDR3 region has the DNA TGCGCCAGCAGCTTCGGAGTCTCTGGGGCCAACGTCCTGACTTTC.

This chain connects TRBV27 to TRBJ1-1; the D is unclear. The CDR3 contains 13 residues. Germline V gene sequence: CDR1 MNHEY, CDR2 SMNVEV (reference sequence). Trimming cost V 5 bases and J 9 bases, with 16 bases left between them. The CDR3 here is CASSLSPRSQAFF. The CDR3 coding sequence is TGTGCCAGCAGTCTCTCCCCCAGGTCTCAAGCTTTCTTT.

This chain's CDR3 is CASSLARAPSPNEQFF. The CDR3 DNA reads as TGCGCCAGCAGCTTGGCCAGGGCCCCTTCGCCCAATGAGCAGTTCTTC. The gene calls are TRBV5-1 and TRBJ2-1; maybe TRBD1 (5 bases). Trimming cost V 0 bases and J 6 bases, with 16 bases left between them. In germline, CDR1 is SGHRS, CDR2 YFSETQ. This CDR3 is 16 amino acids long.

The J gene is TRBJ1-5, the V gene TRBV2; D might be TRBD1 (6 bases). The ends were cut back, 7 bases at V and 4 bases at J, with 20 bases in the middle. Looked up from germline, CDR1 is SNHLY and CDR2 is FYNNEI. There are 16 residues in the CDR3. The CDR3 spells CASTYSWTAYNQPQHF. The CDR3 DNA is TGTGCCAGCACCTATTCTTGGACAGCTTATAATCAGCCCCAGCATTTT.

The count of this clone is one. The J gene is TRBJ2-7, the V gene TRBV30; D perhaps matches TRBD2 (6 bases). The CDR3 consists of 12 residues. V shed 2 bases and J shed 7 bases, with 12 bases lying between them. The germline V gene encodes CDR1 GTSNPN and CDR2 SVGIG (reference sequence). The CDR3 coding sequence is TGTGCCTGGAGTTTAGGGGCGGGAGAGCAGTACTTC. This sequence encodes CAWSLGAGEQYF.

V and J are TRBV7-9 and TRBJ1-1; no definite D call. CDR3 length: 12 residues. The V end lost 7 bases, the J end lost 1 base, and 7 bases lay between the germline ends. Germline CDR1 SEHNR, CDR2 FQNEAQ (reference sequence). CDR3 loop: CASTSTNTEAFF. DNA for the CDR3: TGTGCCAGCACCTCGACGAACACTGAAGCTTTCTTT.

The V gene is TRBV12-2, the J gene TRBJ2-3; the table's TRBD1 call for D was not verified on the DNA. TRBV12-2 is a pseudogene locus. CDR3 size: 15 residues. CDR3 sequence (DNA): TGTGCAAGTCGCTTCACAGGGATGAAATCAGATACGCAGTATTTT. It specifies CASRFTGMKSDTQYF.

This rearrangement joins TRBV5-1 to TRBJ1-4; 7 nucleotides agree with TRBD1. The J segment lost 5 bases and the V segment lost 2 bases, leaving 6 bases of the junction unmatched. The V gene's germline CDR1 is SGHRS and CDR2 YFSETQ. The CDR3 length is 15 residues. Here the CDR3 DNA reads TGCGCCAGCAGCTTCGGACAGGCGAACAATGAAAAACTGTTTTTT. Translating gives CASSFGQANNEKLFF.

In this sample, this clone turned up once. The J gene is TRBJ2-3, the V gene TRBV12-5, with TRBD2 identical over 7 bases. Germline CDR1 is LGHNT and CDR2 is FRNRAP. With V trimmed by 6 bases and J by 4 bases, 13 bases remained unmatched. This CDR3 is 16 amino acids long. The CDR3 sequence is CASGPGEGGVPDTQYF. CDR3 bases: TGTGCTAGTGGCCCTGGGGAGGGAGGGGTTCCAGATACGCAGTATTTT.

The CDR3 reads CASSLGDLRGNEQFF. DNA of the CDR3: TGTGCCAGCAGCTTGGGGGACCTTAGAGGGAATGAGCAGTTCTTC. The chain combines TRBV7-9 with TRBJ2-1; D tentatively reads TRBD1 or TRBD2 (5 bases each). V dropped 3 bases and J dropped 7 bases, with 16 bases sitting between them. This CDR3 is 15 amino acids long. The germline CDR1 and CDR2 sequences are SEHNR and FQNEAQ (reference sequence).

The chain employs TRBV2 and TRBJ2-7; D not resolved. The CDR3 is 15 amino acids. Germline CDR1 is SNHLY and CDR2 is FYNNEI. V was pared by 2 bases and J by 0 bases, with 11 bases between. Here the CDR3 DNA reads TGTGCCAGCAGTGAAACGAGCGTAACCTCCTACGAGCAGTACTTC. Amino acid sequence: CASSETSVTSYEQYF.

CDR3 coding DNA: TGTGCCAGCAGTTTAAGGGACAGGGGGCCCAATGAGCAGTTCTTC. This gives the protein CASSLRDRGPNEQFF. The chain employs TRBV27 and TRBJ2-1; 12 nucleotides match TRBD1. After removal of 2 bases from V and 6 bases from J, the junction contained 2 bases not matched to a gene. Germline lookup yields CDR1 MNHEY and CDR2 SMNVEV (reference sequence). The CDR3 runs to 15 residues.

The CDR3 DNA reads as TGTGCCAGCAGTTTGACAGCCGTGGGCAATCAGCCCCAGCATTTT. Its protein product is CASSLTAVGNQPQHF. The chain is built from TRBV28 and TRBJ1-5; possible D gene TRBD1, 5 bases. V gave up 3 bases and J gave up 2 bases, with 11 bases separating them. Germline CDR1 is MDHEN and CDR2 is SYDVKM. The CDR3 totals 15 residues.

The chain couples TRBV7-9 to TRBJ1-2; the D gene is possibly TRBD1 (5 bases). The CDR3 covers 14 residues. V lost 7 bases to trimming and J lost 4 bases, with 16 bases between them. CDR1 is SEHNR and CDR2 is FQNEAQ in the germline V gene (reference sequence). This CDR3 reads CASTIDEGSYGYTF. For the CDR3, the DNA is TGTGCCAGCACCATCGATGAGGGGTCCTATGGCTACACCTTC.

This sequence joins TRBV29-1 and TRBJ1-1; D remains ambiguous. The germline CDR1 and CDR2 sequences are SQVTM and ANQGSEA. Trimming stripped 4 bases from V and 2 bases from J, with 11 bases between. This CDR3 is built from 13 residues. The CDR3 reads CSVGGVANTEAFF. The CDR3 coding sequence is TGCAGCGTTGGTGGCGTTGCAAACACTGAAGCTTTCTTT.

The genes are TRBV7-2 and TRBJ2-3; weak D call: TRBD2 (6 bases). The V and J ends lost 5 bases and 2 bases respectively, with 11 bases between them. This CDR3 is built from 14 residues. Germline CDR1 reads SGHTA; CDR2 reads FQGNSA. The chain's CDR3 is CASSAGSSTDTQYF. CDR3 in DNA: TGTGCCAGCAGCGCCGGGAGTTCCACAGATACGCAGTATTTT. Drawing the rest from reference TRBV7-2 and TRBJ2-3, the complete variable domain is GAGVSQSPSNKVTEKGKDVELRCDPISGHTALYWYRQSLGQGLEFLIYFQGNSAPDKSGLPSDRFSAERTGGSVSTLTIQRTQQEDSAVYLCASSAGSSTDTQYFGPGTRLTVL.

V and J are TRBV29-1 and TRBJ1-1; D is undetermined. The CDR3 covers 11 residues. Germline CDR1 is SQVTM and CDR2 is ANQGSEA. The ends were cut back, 6 bases at V and 1 base at J, with 6 bases in the middle. CDR3 DNA: TGCAGCGTCCTACGGAACACTGAAGCTTTCTTT. Translating it yields CSVLRNTEAFF.

The count of this clone is one. V and J are TRBV30 and TRBJ1-1; D is possibly TRBD1 (6 bases). CDR3 length: 13 residues. Germline loops: CDR1 GTSNPN, CDR2 SVGIG (reference sequence). V was pared by 1 base and J by 6 bases, with 12 bases between. CDR3 coding DNA: TGTGCCTGGAGTGCCCAACAGGGTGCTGAAGCTTTCTTT. Its protein is CAWSAQQGAEAFF.

The V and J genes are TRBV10-1 and TRBJ2-5; TRBD2 agrees at 9 bases. Germline-derived CDR1 and CDR2 are WNHNN and SYGVQD (reference sequence). The CDR3 is 17 residues long. V gave up 3 bases and J gave up 1 base; unmatched junction bases: 9. For the CDR3, the DNA is TGCGCCAGCAGTGAAAACCTAGCGGGGCCCCTCCAAGAGACCCAGTACTTC. Translating gives CASSENLAGPLQETQYF.

J is TRBJ2-3 and V is TRBV4-2; D might be TRBD2 (5 bases). Germline V gene sequence: CDR1 LGHNA, CDR2 YNFKEQ. Trimming took 2 bases from V and 1 from J, leaving 13 bases between them. The length of the CDR3 is 16 residues. The CDR3 loop is CASSQSLLGRTDTQYF. The CDR3 DNA sequence: TGTGCCAGCAGCCAATCCCTACTAGGACGCACAGATACGCAGTATTTT.

The chain carries TRBV19 and TRBJ1-5; 8 bases fit TRBD1. The length of the CDR3 is 14 residues. V trimming: 8 bases; J trimming: 6 bases; junction bases outside the gene matches: 9. Looked up from germline, CDR1 is LNHDA and CDR2 is SQIVND (reference sequence). The CDR3 DNA is TGTGCCAGTTCCGGGACAGGTAGATTTCAGCCCCAGCATTTT. Translation: CASSGTGRFQPQHF.

The chain combines TRBV27 with TRBJ1-5, with a possible D match to TRBD1 (5 bases). Germline CDR1 MNHEY, CDR2 SMNVEV (reference sequence). The CDR3 contains 15 residues. Deletions cut 4 bases from V and 0 bases from J, with 10 bases between. The CDR3 loop is CASSYLGDSNQPQHF. CDR3 DNA: TGTGCCAGCAGTTATTTAGGGGATAGCAATCAGCCCCAGCATTTT.

The rearrangement links TRBV5-3 to TRBJ2-3, with D unclear. TRBV5-3 is classed as an ORF, of uncertain function. Trimming pared 3 bases from V and 1 base from J, leaving 15 bases between. The CDR3 length is 16 residues. The CDR3 DNA reads as TGTGCCAGAAGCTACATAGGACCTAGAGGCACAGATACGCAGTATTTT. Amino acid sequence: CARSYIGPRGTDTQYF.

The V gene is TRBV19, the J gene TRBJ1-1, with 8 bases that match TRBD1. Germline V gene lookup returns CDR1 LNHDA and CDR2 SQIVND (reference sequence). With V trimmed by 6 bases and J by 1 base, 7 bases remained unmatched. CDR3 length: 15 amino acids. DNA of the CDR3: TGTGCCAGTAGACTCTATGGACAGGGGAACACTGAAGCTTTCTTT. This encodes CASRLYGQGNTEAFF.

The genes are TRBV6-6 and TRBJ1-2, with 8 nucleotides matching TRBD1. There are 15 residues in the CDR3. Germline trimming cut 2 bases from V and 8 bases from J; bases unmatched to any gene: 10. CDR1 is MNHNY, CDR2 SVGAGI, per germline (reference sequence). As DNA, the CDR3 is TGTGCCAGCAGTTACCCGGACAGGGTGACAAAGGGCTACACCTTC. Translation: CASSYPDRVTKGYTF.

V is TRBV11-2 and J is TRBJ2-3, with 7 bases aligning to TRBD1. Trimming at V came to 6 bases and at J to 0 bases, leaving 9 bases not matched to a gene. This CDR3 comprises 16 residues. Germline lookup yields CDR1 SGHAT and CDR2 FQNNGV. CDR3 nucleotides: TGTGCCAGCAGTACCTACAGGGGAACTAGCACAGATACGCAGTATTTT. Amino acid sequence: CASSTYRGTSTDTQYF.